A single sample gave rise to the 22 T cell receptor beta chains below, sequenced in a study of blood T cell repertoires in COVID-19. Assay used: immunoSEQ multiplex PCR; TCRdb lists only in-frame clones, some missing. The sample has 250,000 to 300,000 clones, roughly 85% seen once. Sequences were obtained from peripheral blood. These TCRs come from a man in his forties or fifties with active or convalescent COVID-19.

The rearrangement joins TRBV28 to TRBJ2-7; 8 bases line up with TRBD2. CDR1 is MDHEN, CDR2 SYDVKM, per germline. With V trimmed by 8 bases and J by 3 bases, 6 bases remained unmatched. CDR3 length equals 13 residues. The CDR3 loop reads CASQAGEGYEQYF. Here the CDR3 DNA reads TGTGCCAGCCAAGCGGGGGAGGGCTACGAGCAGTACTTC.

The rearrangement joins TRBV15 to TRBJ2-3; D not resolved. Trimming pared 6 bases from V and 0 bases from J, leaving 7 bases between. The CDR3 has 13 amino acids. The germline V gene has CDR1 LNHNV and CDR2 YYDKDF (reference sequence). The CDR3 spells CATRSTSTDTQYF. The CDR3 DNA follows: TGTGCCACCAGAAGTACTAGCACAGATACGCAGTATTTT. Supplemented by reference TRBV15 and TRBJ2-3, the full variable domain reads DAMVIQNPRYQVTQFGKPVTLSCSQTLNHNVMYWYQQKSSQAPKLLFHYYDKDFNNEADTPDNFQSRRPNTSFCFLDIRSPGLGDTAMYLCATRSTSTDTQYFGPGTRLTVL.

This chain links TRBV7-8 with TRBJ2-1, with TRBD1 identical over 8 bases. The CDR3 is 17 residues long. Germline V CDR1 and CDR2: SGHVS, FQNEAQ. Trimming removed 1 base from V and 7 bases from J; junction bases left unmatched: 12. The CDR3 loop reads CASSLGTPRQGRNEQFF. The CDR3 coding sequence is TGTGCCAGCAGCTTAGGGACCCCTCGACAGGGGAGGAATGAGCAGTTCTTC.

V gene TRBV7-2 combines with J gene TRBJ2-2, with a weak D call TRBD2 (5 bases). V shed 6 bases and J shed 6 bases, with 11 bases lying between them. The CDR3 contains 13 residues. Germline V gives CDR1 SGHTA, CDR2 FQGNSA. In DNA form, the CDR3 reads TGTGCCAGCAGAGAACTAGGCCCCGGGGAGCTGTTTTTT. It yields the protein CASRELGPGELFF.

The CDR3 sequence: CASSQEGRAEAFF. For the CDR3, the DNA is TGCGCCAGCAGCCAAGAAGGGAGGGCTGAAGCTTTCTTT. The chain couples TRBV4-1 to TRBJ1-1; the D is unclear. Germline-derived CDR1 and CDR2 are MGHRA and YSYEKL. V lost 0 bases and J 6 bases, leaving 8 bases between the germline ends. This CDR3 contains 13 residues.

The CDR3 protein is CAWSVRQGGTDTQYF. Here the CDR3 DNA reads TGTGCCTGGAGTGTAAGGCAGGGCGGCACAGATACGCAGTATTTT. The rearrangement links TRBV30 to TRBJ2-3; a weak D match, TRBD1 (5 bases). The V end was cut by 0 bases, the J end by 1 base, with 11 bases between. Per the germline V gene, CDR1 is GTSNPN and CDR2 is SVGIG (reference sequence). The CDR3 sequence is 15 residues long.

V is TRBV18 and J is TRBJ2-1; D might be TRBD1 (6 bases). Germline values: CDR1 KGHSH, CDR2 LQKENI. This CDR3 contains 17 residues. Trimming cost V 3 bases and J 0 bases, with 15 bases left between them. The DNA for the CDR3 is TGTGCCAGCTCACCGGGACAAACTACACGCTCCTACAATGAGCAGTTCTTC. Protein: CASSPGQTTRSYNEQFF. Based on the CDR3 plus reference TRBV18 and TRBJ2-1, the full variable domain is NAGVMQNPRHLVRRRGQEARLRCSPMKGHSHVYWYRQLPEEGLKFMVYLQKENIIDESGMPKERFSAEFPKEGPSILRIQQVVRGDSAAYFCASSPGQTTRSYNEQFFGPGTRLTVL.

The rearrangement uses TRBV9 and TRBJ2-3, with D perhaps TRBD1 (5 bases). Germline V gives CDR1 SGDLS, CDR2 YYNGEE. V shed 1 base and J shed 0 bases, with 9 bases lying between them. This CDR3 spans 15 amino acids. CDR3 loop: CASSVQGPSTDTQYF. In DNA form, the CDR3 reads TGTGCCAGCAGCGTACAGGGCCCTAGCACAGATACGCAGTATTTT.

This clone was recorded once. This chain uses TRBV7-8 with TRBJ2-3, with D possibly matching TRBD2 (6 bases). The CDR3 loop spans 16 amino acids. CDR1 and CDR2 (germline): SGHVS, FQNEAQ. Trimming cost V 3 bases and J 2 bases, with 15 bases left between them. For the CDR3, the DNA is TGTGCCAGCAGCTTTGGGGTGGGAGGTACCACAGATACGCAGTATTTT. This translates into CASSFGVGGTTDTQYF.

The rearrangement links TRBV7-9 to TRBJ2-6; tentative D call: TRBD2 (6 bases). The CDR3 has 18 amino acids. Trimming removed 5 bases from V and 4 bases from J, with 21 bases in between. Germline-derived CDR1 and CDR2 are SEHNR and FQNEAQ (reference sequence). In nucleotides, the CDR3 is TGTGCCAGCAGCCCCGGGACTGGAGGCGGGTACGGGGCCAACGTCCTGACTTTC. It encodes CASSPGTGGGYGANVLTF.

The CDR3 DNA follows: TGTGCCAGCAGTCCCGGGACAATGAACACCGGGGAGCTGTTTTTT. Its translation: CASSPGTMNTGELFF. This chain links TRBV6-1 with TRBJ2-2; D might be TRBD1 (6 bases). Germline V lookup: CDR1 MNHNS, CDR2 SASEGT. This CDR3 has 15 amino acids. The V gene lost 5 bases and the J gene lost 1 base, with 11 bases spanning the gap.

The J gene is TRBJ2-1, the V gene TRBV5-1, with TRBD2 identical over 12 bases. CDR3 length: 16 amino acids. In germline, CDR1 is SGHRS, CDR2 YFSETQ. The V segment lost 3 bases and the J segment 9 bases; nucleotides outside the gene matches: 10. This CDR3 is CASSSTLAGGPSEQFF. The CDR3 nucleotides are TGCGCCAGCAGCTCGACTCTAGCGGGAGGGCCGAGTGAGCAGTTCTTC.

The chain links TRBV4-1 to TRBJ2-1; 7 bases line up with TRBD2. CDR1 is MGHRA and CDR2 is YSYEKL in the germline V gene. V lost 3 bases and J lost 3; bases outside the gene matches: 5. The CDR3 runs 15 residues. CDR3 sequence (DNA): TGCGCCAGCAGCCACAAGCGGGACTACTACAATGAGCAGTTCTTC. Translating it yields CASSHKRDYYNEQFF.

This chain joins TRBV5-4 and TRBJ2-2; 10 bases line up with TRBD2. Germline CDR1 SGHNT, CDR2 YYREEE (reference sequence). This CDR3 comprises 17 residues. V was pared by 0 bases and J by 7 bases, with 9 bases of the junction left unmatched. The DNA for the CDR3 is TGTGCCAGCAGCTTGGGGAGCGGGAGGGCCGATGGCGGGGAGCTGTTTTTT. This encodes CASSLGSGRADGGELFF.

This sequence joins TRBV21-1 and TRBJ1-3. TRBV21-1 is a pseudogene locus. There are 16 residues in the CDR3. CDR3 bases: TGTGCCAGCAGCAAACTGGGGGGGGCCTCTGGAAACACCATATATTTT. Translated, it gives CASSKLGGASGNTIYF.

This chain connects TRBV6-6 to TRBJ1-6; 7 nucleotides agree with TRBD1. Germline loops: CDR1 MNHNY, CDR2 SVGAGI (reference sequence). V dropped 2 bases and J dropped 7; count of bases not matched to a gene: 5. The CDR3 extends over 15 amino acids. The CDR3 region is CASSYHRGVNSPLHF. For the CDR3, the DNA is TGTGCCAGCAGTTACCACAGGGGTGTAAATTCACCCCTCCACTTT.

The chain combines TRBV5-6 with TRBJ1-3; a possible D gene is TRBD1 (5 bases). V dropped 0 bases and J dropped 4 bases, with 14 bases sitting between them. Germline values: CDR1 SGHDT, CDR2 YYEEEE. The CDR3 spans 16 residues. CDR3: CASSLEWGRSGNTIYF. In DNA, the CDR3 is TGTGCCAGCAGCTTGGAATGGGGCCGGTCCGGAAACACCATATATTTT. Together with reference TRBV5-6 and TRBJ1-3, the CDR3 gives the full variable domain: DAGVTQSPTHLIKTRGQQVTLRCSPKSGHDTVSWYQQALGQGPQFIFQYYEEEERQRGNFPDRFSGHQFPNYSSELNVNALLLGDSALYLCASSLEWGRSGNTIYFGEGSWLTVV.

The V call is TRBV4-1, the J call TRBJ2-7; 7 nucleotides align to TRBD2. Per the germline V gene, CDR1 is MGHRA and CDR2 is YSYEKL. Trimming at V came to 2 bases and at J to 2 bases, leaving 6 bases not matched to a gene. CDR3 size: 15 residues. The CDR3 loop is CASSQNTAGTYEQYF. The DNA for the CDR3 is TGCGCCAGCAGCCAAAACACAGCGGGGACCTACGAGCAGTACTTC.

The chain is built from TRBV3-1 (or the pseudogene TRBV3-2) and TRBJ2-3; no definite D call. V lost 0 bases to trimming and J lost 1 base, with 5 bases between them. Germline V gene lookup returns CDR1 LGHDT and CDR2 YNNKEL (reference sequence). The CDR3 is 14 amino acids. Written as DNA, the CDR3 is TGTGCCAGCAGCCAAGAGGGCGGCACAGATACGCAGTATTTT. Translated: CASSQEGGTDTQYF.

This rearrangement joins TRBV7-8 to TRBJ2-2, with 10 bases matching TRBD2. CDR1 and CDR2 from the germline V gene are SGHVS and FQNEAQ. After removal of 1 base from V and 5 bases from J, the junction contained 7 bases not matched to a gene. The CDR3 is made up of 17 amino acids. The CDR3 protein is CASSLVAGLAYTGELFF. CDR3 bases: TGTGCCAGCAGCTTAGTGGCGGGACTAGCGTATACCGGGGAGCTGTTTTTT.

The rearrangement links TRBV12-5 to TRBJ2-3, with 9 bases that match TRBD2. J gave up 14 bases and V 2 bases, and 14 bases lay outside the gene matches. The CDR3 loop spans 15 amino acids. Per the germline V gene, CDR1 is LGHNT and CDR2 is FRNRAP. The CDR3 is CASGLSGTSSIIRYF. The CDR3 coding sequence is TGTGCTAGTGGTTTGAGTGGGACTAGCTCCATCATTCGGTATTTT.

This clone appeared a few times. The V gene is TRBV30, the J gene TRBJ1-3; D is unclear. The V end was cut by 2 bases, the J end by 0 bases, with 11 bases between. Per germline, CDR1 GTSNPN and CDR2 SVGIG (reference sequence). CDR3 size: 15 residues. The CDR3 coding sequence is TGTGCCTGGAGTCATAAGCTACCCTCTGGAAACACCATATATTTT. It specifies CAWSHKLPSGNTIYF.